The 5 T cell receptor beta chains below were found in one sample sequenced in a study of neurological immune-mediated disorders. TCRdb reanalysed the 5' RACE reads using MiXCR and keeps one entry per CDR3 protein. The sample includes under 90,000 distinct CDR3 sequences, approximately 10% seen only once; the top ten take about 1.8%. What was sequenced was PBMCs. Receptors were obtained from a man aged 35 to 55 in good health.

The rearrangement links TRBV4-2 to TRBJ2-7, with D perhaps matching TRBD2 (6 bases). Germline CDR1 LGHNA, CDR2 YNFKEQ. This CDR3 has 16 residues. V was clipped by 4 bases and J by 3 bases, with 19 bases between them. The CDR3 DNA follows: TGTGCCAGCAGCCCCGTTTCCGGGGGTGCCCACTACGAGCAGTACTTC. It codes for CASSPVSGGAHYEQYF.

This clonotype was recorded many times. CDR3 nucleotides: TGCGCCAGCAGCTTTTTAGGGGACTATGGCTACACCTTC. Translating gives CASSFLGDYGYTF. J is TRBJ1-2 and V is TRBV5-1, with D possibly being TRBD1 (5 bases). V lost 2 bases and J 3 bases, leaving 8 bases between the germline ends. Germline values: CDR1 SGHRS, CDR2 YFSETQ. The CDR3 length is 13 residues.

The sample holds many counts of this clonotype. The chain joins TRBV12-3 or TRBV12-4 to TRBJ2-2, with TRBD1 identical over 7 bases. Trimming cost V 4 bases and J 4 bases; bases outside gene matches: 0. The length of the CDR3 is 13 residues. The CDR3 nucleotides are TGTGCCAGCAGTTGGGACAGCACCGGGGAGCTGTTTTTT. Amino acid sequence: CASSWDSTGELFF.

CDR3 DNA sequence: TGCGCCAGCAGGCCCCAGCCTACGAACACCGGGGAGCTGTTTTTT. Translated, it gives CASRPQPTNTGELFF. This chain links TRBV5-1 with TRBJ2-2; no clear D. The CDR3 contains 15 residues. V lost 5 bases to trimming and J lost 0 bases, with 11 bases between them. Germline assignment: CDR1 SGHRS and CDR2 YFSETQ.

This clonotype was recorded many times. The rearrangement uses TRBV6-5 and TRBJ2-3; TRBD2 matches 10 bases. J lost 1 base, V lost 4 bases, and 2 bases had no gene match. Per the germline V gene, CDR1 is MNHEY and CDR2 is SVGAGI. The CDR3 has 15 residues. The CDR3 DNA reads TGTGCCAGCAGTTCCGGGACTAGCGGCACAGATACGCAGTATTTT. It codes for CASSSGTSGTDTQYF.